This T cell receptor (beta chain) was observed in a study of beta chain features in type 1 diabetes. Across the whole study: Patient and healthy donor groups were alike in age, gender and cell yields. Study-level findings and limits: Patients' naive, central memory and regulatory TCRB repertoires appeared more alike than those of healthy donors.

The study reverse transcribed the entire isolated RNA, so it sequenced expressed TCRB transcripts. The protocol was immunoSEQ multiplex PCR, while the TCRdb copy is restricted to in-frame clones and leaves out a portion. The table shows roughly 450,000 clones, with more than 9.5% occurring only once. CDR1 is SNHLY and CDR2 is FYNNEI in the germline V gene. The V gene lost 10 bases and the J gene lost 2 bases, with 15 bases spanning the gap. The CDR3 is 14 amino acids. This clone came up a few times. Its specificity is unknown. The chain has TRBV2 and TRBJ1-5; no firm D call. The sequencing input was naive CD4+ T cells from blood. This receptor was obtained from a woman aged 18 to 35 in good health. The CDR3 protein is CATQQSLGNQPQHF. CDR3 coding DNA: TGTGCCACCCAACAGTCATTGGGCAATCAGCCCCAGCATTTT.